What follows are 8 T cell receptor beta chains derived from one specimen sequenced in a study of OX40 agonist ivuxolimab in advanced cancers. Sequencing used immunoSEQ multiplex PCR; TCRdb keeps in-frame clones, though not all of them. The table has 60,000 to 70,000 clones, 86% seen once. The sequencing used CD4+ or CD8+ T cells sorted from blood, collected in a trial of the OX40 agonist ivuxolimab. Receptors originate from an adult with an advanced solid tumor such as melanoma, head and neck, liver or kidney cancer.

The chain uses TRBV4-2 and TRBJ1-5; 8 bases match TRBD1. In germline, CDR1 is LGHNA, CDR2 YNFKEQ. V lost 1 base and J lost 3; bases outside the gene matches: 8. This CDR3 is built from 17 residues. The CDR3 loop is CASSQGDGTGDNQPQHF. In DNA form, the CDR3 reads TGTGCCAGCAGCCAAGGGGACGGGACAGGAGACAATCAGCCCCAGCATTTT.

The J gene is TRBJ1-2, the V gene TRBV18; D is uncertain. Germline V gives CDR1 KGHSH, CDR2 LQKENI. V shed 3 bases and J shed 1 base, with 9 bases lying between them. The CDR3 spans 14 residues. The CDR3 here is CASSPSSDNYGYTF. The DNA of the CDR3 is TGTGCCAGCTCACCCTCATCCGATAACTATGGCTACACCTTC. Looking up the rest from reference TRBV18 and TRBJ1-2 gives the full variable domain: NAGVMQNPRHLVRRRGQEARLRCSPMKGHSHVYWYRQLPEEGLKFMVYLQKENIIDESGMPKERFSAEFPKEGPSILRIQQVVRGDSAAYFCASSPSSDNYGYTFGSGTRLTVV.

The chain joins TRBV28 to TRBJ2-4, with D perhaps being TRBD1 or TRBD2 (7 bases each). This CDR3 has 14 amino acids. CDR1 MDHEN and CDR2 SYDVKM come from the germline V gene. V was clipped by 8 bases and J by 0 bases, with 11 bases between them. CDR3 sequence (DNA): TGTGCCAGCCGCAGGGGGGGAGCCAAAAACATTCAGTACTTC. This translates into CASRRGGAKNIQYF. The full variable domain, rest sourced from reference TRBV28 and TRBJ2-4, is DVKVTQSSRYLVKRTGEKVFLECVQDMDHENMFWYRQDPGLGLRLIYFSYDVKMKEKGDIPEGYSVSREKKERFSLILESASTNQTSMYLCASRRGGAKNIQYFGAGTRLSVL.

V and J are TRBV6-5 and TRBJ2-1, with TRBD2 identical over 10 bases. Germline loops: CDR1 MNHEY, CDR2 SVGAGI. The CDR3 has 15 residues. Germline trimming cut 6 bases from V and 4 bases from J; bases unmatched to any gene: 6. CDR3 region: CASSRTAGGYNEQFF. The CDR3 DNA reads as TGTGCCAGCAGCCGGACAGCGGGGGGGTACAATGAGCAGTTCTTC.

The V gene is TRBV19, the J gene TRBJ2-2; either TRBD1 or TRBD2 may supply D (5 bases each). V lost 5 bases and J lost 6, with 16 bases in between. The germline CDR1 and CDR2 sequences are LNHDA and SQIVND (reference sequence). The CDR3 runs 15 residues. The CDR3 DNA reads TGTGCCAGTAGTTTTTTGGACGGGGCATCCGGGGAGCTGTTTTTT. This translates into CASSFLDGASGELFF. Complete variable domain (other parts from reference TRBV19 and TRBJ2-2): DGGITQSPKYLFRKEGQNVTLSCEQNLNHDAMYWYRQDPGQGLRLIYYSQIVNDFQKGDIAEGYSVSREKKESFPLTVTSAQKNPTAFYLCASSFLDGASGELFFGEGSRLTVL.

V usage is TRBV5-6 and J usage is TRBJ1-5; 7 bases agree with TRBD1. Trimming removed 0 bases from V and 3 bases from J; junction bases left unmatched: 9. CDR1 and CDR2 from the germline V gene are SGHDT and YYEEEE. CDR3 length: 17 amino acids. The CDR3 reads CASSLGVDRVNNQPQHF. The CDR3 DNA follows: TGTGCCAGCAGCTTGGGTGTCGACAGGGTGAACAATCAGCCCCAGCATTTT.

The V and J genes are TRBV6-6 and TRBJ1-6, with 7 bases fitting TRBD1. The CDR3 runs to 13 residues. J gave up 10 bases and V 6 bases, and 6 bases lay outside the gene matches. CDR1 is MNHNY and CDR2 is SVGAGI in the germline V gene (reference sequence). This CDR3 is CASSTGAGSPLHF. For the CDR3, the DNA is TGTGCCAGCAGCACAGGGGCAGGATCACCCCTCCACTTT.

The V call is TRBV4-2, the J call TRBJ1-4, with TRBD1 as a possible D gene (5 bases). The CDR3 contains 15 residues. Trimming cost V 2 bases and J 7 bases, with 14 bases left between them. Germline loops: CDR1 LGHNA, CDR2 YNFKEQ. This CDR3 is CASSQPGTGGEKLFF. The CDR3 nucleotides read TGTGCCAGCAGCCAACCCGGGACGGGGGGTGAAAAACTGTTTTTT.